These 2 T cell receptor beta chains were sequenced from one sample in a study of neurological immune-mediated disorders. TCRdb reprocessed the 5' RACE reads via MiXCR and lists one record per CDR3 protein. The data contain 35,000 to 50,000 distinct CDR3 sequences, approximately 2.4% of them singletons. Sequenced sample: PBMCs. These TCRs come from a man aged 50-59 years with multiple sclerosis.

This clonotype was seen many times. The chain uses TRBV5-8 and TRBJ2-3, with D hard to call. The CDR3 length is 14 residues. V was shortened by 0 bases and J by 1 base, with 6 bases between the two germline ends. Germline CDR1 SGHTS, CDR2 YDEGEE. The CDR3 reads CASSLDSRTDTQYF. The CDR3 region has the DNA TGTGCCAGCAGCTTGGACAGCCGCACAGATACGCAGTATTTT.

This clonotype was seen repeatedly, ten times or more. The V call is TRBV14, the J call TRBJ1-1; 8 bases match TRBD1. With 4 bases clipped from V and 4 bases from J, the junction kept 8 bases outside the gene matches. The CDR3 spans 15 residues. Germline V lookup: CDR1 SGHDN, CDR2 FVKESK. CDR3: CASSRQTGASTEAFF. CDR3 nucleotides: TGTGCCAGCAGCCGCCAGACAGGGGCGAGCACTGAAGCTTTCTTT.